One and the same sample provided the 27 T cell receptor beta chains below, sequenced in a study of shared clonotypes between healthy human individuals. Assay: immunoSEQ multiplex PCR; the TCRdb copy retains only in-frame clones and omits some. Of fewer than 1.4 million clones in the sample, approximately 78% were seen once. The sequencing input was memory CD4+ T cells from PBMCs. Specified subset: CD45RA-negative fraction. These receptors all come from a man aged 18 to 35 in good health. Some clones in this sample may be carry-over from other donors' samples.

The rearrangement joins TRBV19 to TRBJ2-1; the match to TRBD2 covers 9 bases. J gave up 0 bases and V 10 bases, and 7 bases lay outside the gene matches. The CDR3 length is 15 residues. Germline CDR1 LNHDA, CDR2 SQIVND (reference sequence). The CDR3 coding sequence is TGTGCCACCGCGCATAGCGGGAGCTCCTACAATGAGCAGTTCTTC. Encoded protein: CATAHSGSSYNEQFF.

At least ten counts were recorded for this clone. This same CDR3 is encoded by further DNA sequences in the sample. The V gene is TRBV5-4, the J gene TRBJ2-3; TRBD2 aligns across 8 bases. The CDR3 is 14 amino acids. V lost 4 bases to trimming and J lost 5 bases; unmatched junction nucleotides: 6. CDR1 and CDR2 from the germline V gene are SGHNT and YYREEE (reference sequence). The CDR3 DNA reads as TGTGCCAGCAGCCAAGCGGGAGCTGGAGATACGCAGTATTTT. Translating gives CASSQAGAGDTQYF.

The sample holds many counts of this clone. The chain has TRBV27 and TRBJ1-1; 9 bases are a match to TRBD1. After removal of 4 bases from V and 4 bases from J, the junction contained 7 bases not matched to a gene. The CDR3 extends over 15 amino acids. Germline CDR1 reads MNHEY; CDR2 reads SMNVEV (reference sequence). The CDR3 here is CASSSDRGRTTEAFF. The DNA of the CDR3 is TGTGCCAGCAGTTCGGACAGGGGACGGACCACTGAAGCTTTCTTT.

This clone is a singleton in its sample. The rearrangement links TRBV18 to TRBJ1-2, with 12 bases that match TRBD1. Germline assignment: CDR1 KGHSH and CDR2 LQKENI. The CDR3 has 18 amino acids. The junction had 18 bases not matched to a gene; V was cut back by 6 bases and J by 7 bases. The CDR3 region has the DNA TGTGCCAGCTCCCCGATTCAAGGGACAGGGGGCGCCCCCGTTGGCTACACCTTC. It encodes CASSPIQGTGGAPVGYTF.

The table lists this clone with a few counts. The chain uses TRBV28 and TRBJ1-1, with D hard to call. The CDR3 consists of 17 residues. Germline CDR1 is MDHEN and CDR2 is SYDVKM. Trimming shortened V by 3 bases and J by 0 bases, and 17 bases separated the two germline ends. The CDR3: CASSFVLGGNLNTEAFF. For the CDR3, the DNA is TGTGCCAGCAGTTTTGTTTTGGGCGGTAACTTGAACACTGAAGCTTTCTTT.

On this clone: Within the sample, other DNA sequences also encode this same CDR3. In nucleotides, the CDR3 is TGTGCCAGCAGCTTGACCTCGGATCAGCCCCAGCATTTT. Amino acids: CASSLTSDQPQHF. V and J are TRBV7-9 and TRBJ1-5; unclear D gene. In germline, CDR1 is SEHNR, CDR2 FQNEAQ (reference sequence). CDR3 length: 13 amino acids. V was trimmed by 3 bases and J by 5 bases, leaving 8 bases between them.

The chain recombines TRBV27 with TRBJ2-7; 7 positions agree with TRBD1. The V gene's germline CDR1 is MNHEY and CDR2 SMNVEV (reference sequence). The V segment lost 4 bases and the J segment 2 bases; nucleotides outside the gene matches: 5. The CDR3 totals 14 residues. The CDR3 nucleotides read TGTGCCAGCAGTTCGCGACAGGGTACCTACGAGCAGTACTTC. It specifies CASSSRQGTYEQYF.

The V gene is TRBV4-2, the J gene TRBJ2-3; TRBD1 agrees at 7 bases. This CDR3 region has 16 residues. After removal of 4 bases from V and 2 bases from J, the junction contained 9 bases not matched to a gene. CDR1 is LGHNA, CDR2 YNFKEQ, per germline. DNA of the CDR3: TGTGCCAGCAGCCGAGAACGACAGGGAGCCACAGATACGCAGTATTTT. Translated: CASSRERQGATDTQYF.

The J gene is TRBJ1-2, the V gene TRBV28, with 7 nucleotides matching TRBD1. V trimming: 4 bases; J trimming: 4 bases; junction bases outside the gene matches: 6. Germline CDR1 reads MDHEN; CDR2 reads SYDVKM. The CDR3 runs 14 residues. Written as DNA, the CDR3 is TGTGCCAGCAGTTCGGGGACAGCTTTCTATGGCTACACCTTC. Translated, it gives CASSSGTAFYGYTF.

This chain connects TRBV6-1 to TRBJ1-1; a weak D match, TRBD1 (5 bases). V lost 1 base and J lost 8, with 17 bases in between. Germline CDR1 and CDR2: MNHNS and SASEGT. The CDR3 consists of 15 residues. CDR3 amino acids: CASSEVGWTPPEAFF. CDR3 bases: TGTGCCAGCAGTGAAGTGGGTTGGACACCCCCAGAAGCTTTCTTT.

This clone was picked up one time. The sample contains more than one DNA sequence encoding this CDR3. The chain uses TRBV2 and TRBJ1-1, with D perhaps TRBD1 (5 bases). The CDR3 length is 13 residues. CDR1 is SNHLY and CDR2 is FYNNEI in the germline V gene. Trimming stripped 3 bases from V and 4 bases from J, with 9 bases between. The DNA for the CDR3 is TGTGCCAGCAGTGACCGCGGGGGCACTGAAGCTTTCTTT. Translating it yields CASSDRGGTEAFF.

This clone showed up just once. The chain recombines TRBV2 with TRBJ2-3, with 11 bases matching TRBD2. The CDR3 extends over 15 amino acids. From germline, CDR1 is SNHLY and CDR2 FYNNEI. With 6 bases clipped from V and 2 bases from J, the junction kept 4 bases outside the gene matches. Here the CDR3 reads CASRVGLADTDTQYF. CDR3 bases: TGTGCCAGCAGGGTGGGACTAGCGGACACAGATACGCAGTATTTT. The variable domain in full, completed from reference TRBV2 and TRBJ2-3, reads EPEVTQTPSHQVTQMGQEVILRCVPISNHLYFYWYRQILGQKVEFLVSFYNNEISEKSEIFDDQFSVERPDGSNFTLKIRSTKLEDSAMYFCASRVGLADTDTQYFGPGTRLTVL.

This clone was counted at least ten times. The sample carries other DNA sequences with the same CDR3. The J gene is TRBJ2-5, the V gene TRBV2; TRBD1 might be the D (5 bases). This CDR3 has 11 amino acids. V was cut by 6 bases and J by 4 bases, with 6 bases left in between. Germline lookup yields CDR1 SNHLY and CDR2 FYNNEI. The CDR3, as DNA: TGTGCCAGCAGCGACAGAGAGACCCAGTACTTC. Protein product: CASSDRETQYF. The entire variable domain, with the rest obtained from reference TRBV2 and TRBJ2-5, is as follows: EPEVTQTPSHQVTQMGQEVILRCVPISNHLYFYWYRQILGQKVEFLVSFYNNEISEKSEIFDDQFSVERPDGSNFTLKIRSTKLEDSAMYFCASSDRETQYFGPGTRLLVL.

This sequence joins TRBV25-1 and TRBJ2-5, with a weak D call TRBD1 (6 bases). With 1 base removed from V and 6 bases from J, the gap between germline ends came to 21 bases. The germline V gene encodes CDR1 MGHDK and CDR2 SYGVNS. This CDR3 is 17 amino acids long. The CDR3 region is CASSESQGKGTGKTQYF. CDR3 sequence (DNA): TGTGCCAGCAGTGAATCCCAGGGGAAAGGGACGGGAAAGACCCAGTACTTC.

The chain has TRBV30 and TRBJ1-6; 9 positions match TRBD1. With V trimmed by 3 bases and J by 9 bases, 6 bases remained unmatched. The CDR3 runs 14 residues. Germline CDR1 is GTSNPN and CDR2 is SVGIG (reference sequence). CDR3 sequence reads: CAWRAGTGTSPLHF. DNA for the CDR3: TGTGCCTGGAGAGCCGGGACAGGGACTTCACCCCTCCACTTT.

In nucleotides, the CDR3 is TGTGCCAGCAGCCCTAGGGACAGGGTGAGCTCCTACGAGCAGTACTTC. This sequence encodes CASSPRDRVSSYEQYF. The gene calls are TRBV11-2 and TRBJ2-7; 9 bases line up with TRBD1. This CDR3 contains 16 residues. V shed 5 bases, J shed 0 bases, and the junction held 8 bases outside the gene matches. Germline assignment: CDR1 SGHAT and CDR2 FQNNGV.

With respect to this clone: Distinct nucleotide sequences in the sample also encode this CDR3. This chain links TRBV29-1 with TRBJ2-7; D not certain. Trimming took 4 bases from V and 3 from J, leaving 4 bases between them. Germline V gene data show CDR1 as SQVTM and CDR2 as ANQGSEA. The CDR3 spans 10 residues. CDR3 region: CSVGDYEQYF. CDR3 DNA: TGCAGCGTTGGGGACTACGAGCAGTACTTC.

In regard to this clone: This may be a read error, as it is one base from a much larger clone. Different DNA sequences within this sample yield the same CDR3. The rearrangement uses TRBV7-3 and TRBJ2-2; no reliable D call. The germline V and J ends were trimmed by 5 bases and 4 bases, with 8 bases remaining between them. From germline, CDR1 is SGHTA and CDR2 FQGTGA. The CDR3 spans 13 residues. CDR3 nucleotides: TGTGCCAGCAGCCCCTTAGGCACCGGGGAGCTGTTTTTT. Its translation: CASSPLGTGELFF. Together with reference TRBV7-3 and TRBJ2-2, the CDR3 gives the full variable domain: GAGVSQTPSNKVTEKGKYVELRCDPISGHTALYWYRQSLGQGPEFLIYFQGTGAADDSGLPNDRFFAVRPEGSVSTLKIQRTERGDSAVYLCASSPLGTGELFFGEGSRLTVL.

In this sample, this clone turned up many times. This rearrangement joins TRBV28 to TRBJ2-7, with D perhaps assigned TRBD1 or TRBD2 (5 bases each). Per the germline V gene, CDR1 is MDHEN and CDR2 is SYDVKM. This CDR3 is 15 amino acids long. V was pared by 6 bases and J by 0 bases, with 15 bases between. The CDR3 loop reads CASRPSGRASYEQYF. CDR3 DNA sequence: TGTGCCAGCAGGCCTTCGGGGCGGGCCTCCTACGAGCAGTACTTC.

As for this clone: This is likely an artifact of a read error, given a far larger clone one base away. V and J are TRBV9 and TRBJ2-3, with 7 nucleotides matching TRBD2. Germline assignment: CDR1 SGDLS and CDR2 YYNGEE. The CDR3 runs to 20 residues. The CDR3 sequence: CANSPRAGRERKVSTDTQYF. CDR3 DNA: TGTGCCAACAGCCCCCGAGCGGGGAGGGAGCGGAAGGTTAGCACAGATACGCAGTATTTT.

This clone turned up a few times. This could be a read error, since a much larger clone is one nucleotide away. The sample contains more than one DNA sequence encoding this CDR3. This chain links TRBV5-6 with TRBJ1-5; the D gene is possibly TRBD1 (5 bases). The germline gives CDR1 SGHDT, CDR2 YYEEEE. The CDR3 loop spans 12 amino acids. Trimming shortened V by 2 bases and J by 5 bases, and 5 bases separated the two germline ends. The CDR3 protein is CASSLGDQPQHF. CDR3 DNA: TGTGCCAGCAGCTTAGGGGATCAGCCCCAGCATTTT.

The table lists this clone with a few counts. This sequence joins TRBV10-3 and TRBJ1-4; no clear D gene. The CDR3 loop spans 12 amino acids. V lost 5 bases, J lost 15 bases, and 16 bases lay in between. Germline values: CDR1 ENHRY, CDR2 SYGVKD. As DNA, the CDR3 is TGTGCCATCAGTCAAAACACCGAGGTGGTGTTTTTT. Translation: CAISQNTEVVFF.

This clone has just one count. This sequence may be a read error, since a much larger clone differs from it by one base. Additional DNA sequences in this sample encode the identical CDR3. The gene calls are TRBV9 and TRBJ2-1, with 9 bases identical to TRBD2. CDR1 is SGDLS, CDR2 YYNGEE, per germline. V shed 4 bases, J shed 3 bases, and the junction held 5 bases outside the gene matches. This CDR3 region has 15 residues. Here the CDR3 DNA reads TGTGCCAGCAGCCTTAGCGGGAGTGGCTACAATGAGCAGTTCTTC. Translating gives CASSLSGSGYNEQFF.

This rearrangement joins TRBV5-1 to TRBJ2-5; D is ambiguous. Trimming stripped 4 bases from V and 2 bases from J, with 9 bases between. The germline CDR1 and CDR2 sequences are SGHRS and YFSETQ. This CDR3 is built from 13 residues. The CDR3 loop reads CASSPAAQETQYF. CDR3 in DNA: TGCGCCAGCAGCCCAGCCGCGCAAGAGACCCAGTACTTC.

This chain uses TRBV30 with TRBJ1-2, with D maybe TRBD1 (5 bases). The V end lost 3 bases, the J end lost 7 bases, and 12 bases lay between the germline ends. CDR1 GTSNPN and CDR2 SVGIG come from the germline V gene (reference sequence). CDR3 length: 12 residues. As DNA, the CDR3 is TGTGCCTGGAGGGGGCCGACCCCTGGCTACACCTTC. Its translation is CAWRGPTPGYTF.

The V and J genes are TRBV4-1 and TRBJ2-3; 7 positions agree with TRBD1. Germline V CDR1 and CDR2: MGHRA, YSYEKL. V shed 7 bases, J shed 3 bases, and the junction held 7 bases outside the gene matches. This CDR3 comprises 14 residues. The CDR3, as DNA: TGCGCCAGCACGACAGGGTGGGCAACAGATACGCAGTATTTT. Protein product: CASTTGWATDTQYF.

The chain joins TRBV5-1 to TRBJ2-2; a possible D gene is TRBD2 (6 bases). The CDR3 loop spans 14 amino acids. V was cut by 0 bases and J by 7 bases, with 10 bases left in between. Germline CDR1 reads SGHRS; CDR2 reads YFSETQ. CDR3: CASSLERASGELFF. CDR3 DNA sequence: TGCGCCAGCAGCTTGGAGCGGGCGAGCGGGGAGCTGTTTTTT. The complete variable domain, with remaining parts taken from reference TRBV5-1 and TRBJ2-2, reads KAGVTQTPRYLIKTRGQQVTLSCSPISGHRSVSWYQQTPGQGLQFLFEYFSETQRNKGNFPGRFSGRQFSNSRSEMNVSTLELGDSALYLCASSLERASGELFFGEGSRLTVL.